This entry features one T cell receptor beta chain sequence. What it binds is not known. The study ran its PCR with 60 Vbeta and 13 Jbeta primers. How the authors handled the data: An analysis that came later counted roughly 80 million unique TCR beta chains, 10 million to 11 million shared. TCRdb keeps only in-frame clones here, not all; method: immunoSEQ multiplex PCR. V and J calls and clone size follow that table, whereas D and trimming were derived from the DNA. The sample shows 90,000 to 110,000 clones, 65% to 85% of them seen only once. The V end was cut by 3 bases, the J end by 0 bases, with 9 bases between. Germline CDR1 reads LNHDA; CDR2 reads SQIVND (reference sequence). There are 15 residues in the CDR3. The data are from a study of cytomegalovirus exposure and HLA in healthy donors. Notes on the study in general: Presence/absence results assume similar sequencing depth per donor, which may not hold. Across HLA loci, a later analysis found differing TCR association rates, with DRB1 most and HLA-C fewest.

The sequenced sample consisted of PBMCs. The receptor's source is a man between 18 and 35 years old in good health and CMV-seronegative. V usage is TRBV19 and J usage is TRBJ2-1; no clear D gene. This CDR3 reads CASSIHESSYNEQFF. CDR3 DNA: TGTGCCAGTAGTATTCATGAGAGCTCCTACAATGAGCAGTTCTTC.